This T cell receptor beta chain emerged from a study of metastatic and nonmetastatic thyroid tumors. Background on the study: Samples came from malignant and benign thyroid patients, and repertoires were compared across blood and tumor or nodule tissue. General study results and limits: In blood and tumor, TCR beta diversity was reportedly significantly higher in malignant thyroid tumors than in benign nodules.

In its sample, this clone ranks as medium-sized. Its specificity is unknown. No patient received treatment before thyroid surgery. MiXCR was used by TCRdb to re-call the PCR reads. Of about 38,000 clones in the sample, about 26% are singletons; the top ten hold approximately 11%. CDR1 is SGHAT and CDR2 is FQNNGV in the germline V gene. The ends were cut back, 6 bases at V and 4 bases at J, with 12 bases in the middle. The CDR3 has 13 amino acids. Sample: blood. The chain uses TRBV11-2 and TRBJ1-2; tentatively, D is TRBD1 (6 bases). This clonotype originated in a male donor with papillary thyroid cancer or a benign thyroid nodule (not recorded which). Some clones in this sample may be carry-over from other donors' samples. In DNA form, the CDR3 reads TGTGCCAGCAGGACGCAGGGGTCCTATGGCTACACCTTC. It encodes CASRTQGSYGYTF. The full variable domain, completed using reference TRBV11-2 and TRBJ1-2, is EAGVAQSPRYKIIEKRQSVAFWCNPISGHATLYWYQQILGQGPKLLIQFQNNGVVDDSQLPKDRFSAERLKGVDSTLKIQPAKLEDSAVYLCASRTQGSYGYTFGSGTRLTVV.